Following are 5 T cell receptor beta chains from one sample sequenced in a study of CD8 T cells in Susac syndrome. Random hexamers were used to reverse transcribe the RNA input (about 0.5 to 1 ug). MiXCR, run by TCRdb on the immunoSEQ multiplex PCR reads, gives a single entry per CDR3 protein. Counted here are tens of thousands of distinct CDR3 sequences, about 96% occurring once; the ten biggest clones make up roughly 0.68%. The material sequenced was CD8+ T cells from PBMCs. These receptors were obtained from a human donor with Susac syndrome.

The chain employs TRBV29-1 and TRBJ1-2; TRBD1 might be the D (6 bases). V was pared by 3 bases and J by 7 bases, with 12 bases between. CDR1 and CDR2 (germline): SQVTM, ANQGSEA. This CDR3 is built from 12 residues. The CDR3 bases are TGCAGCGTTGAGGGCAGGGGACGTGGCTACACCTTC. Amino acids: CSVEGRGRGYTF.

CDR3 in amino acids: CASGGEGYTF. CDR3 nucleotide sequence: TGTGCCTCGGGCGGGGAAGGCTACACCTTC. V usage is TRBV7-8 and J usage is TRBJ1-2; unclear D gene. This CDR3 has 10 residues. Germline values: CDR1 SGHVS, CDR2 FQNEAQ. Trimming stripped 11 bases from V and 8 bases from J, with 12 bases between.

The rearrangement links TRBV20-1 to TRBJ1-1; D may be TRBD1 (6 bases). The length of the CDR3 is 15 residues. Germline V CDR1 and CDR2: DFQATT, SNEGSKA (reference sequence). The V and J ends lost 2 bases and 1 base respectively, with 14 bases between them. In DNA form, the CDR3 reads TGCAGTGCTAGAAGAGGTGGACAGTCGAACACTGAAGCTTTCTTT. This encodes CSARRGGQSNTEAFF.

The chain is built from TRBV13 and TRBJ2-7; D may be TRBD1 (5 bases). The CDR3 covers 15 residues. Germline V gives CDR1 PRHDT, CDR2 FYEKMQ (reference sequence). Trimming cost V 5 bases and J 0 bases, with 14 bases left between them. In nucleotides, the CDR3 is TGTGCCAGCAGCCATACAGGAGCGAGCTCCTACGAGCAGTACTTC. Its translation: CASSHTGASSYEQYF. The full variable domain, its missing parts supplied by reference TRBV13 and TRBJ2-7, is AAGVIQSPRHLIKEKRETATLKCYPIPRHDTVYWYQQGPGQDPQFLISFYEKMQSDKGSIPDRFSAQQFSDYHSELNMSSLELGDSALYFCASSHTGASSYEQYFGPGTRLTVT.

The V gene is TRBV5-1, the J gene TRBJ2-1; D is unclear. The germline gives CDR1 SGHRS, CDR2 YFSETQ. V was shortened by 0 bases and J by 4 bases, with 5 bases between the two germline ends. There are 13 residues in the CDR3. The CDR3, as DNA: TGCGCCAGCAGCTTGGAACAGTACAATGAGCAGTTCTTC. Its protein is CASSLEQYNEQFF.